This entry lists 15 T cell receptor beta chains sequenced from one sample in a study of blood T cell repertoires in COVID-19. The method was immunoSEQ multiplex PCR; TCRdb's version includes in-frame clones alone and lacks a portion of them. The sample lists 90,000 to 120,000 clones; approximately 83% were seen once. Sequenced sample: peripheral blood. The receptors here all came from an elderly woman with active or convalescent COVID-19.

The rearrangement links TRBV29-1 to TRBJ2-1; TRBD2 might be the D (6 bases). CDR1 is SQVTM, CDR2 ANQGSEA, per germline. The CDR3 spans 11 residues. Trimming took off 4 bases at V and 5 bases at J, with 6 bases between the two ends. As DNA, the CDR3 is TGCAGCGTTGGGACTAACAATGAGCAGTTCTTC. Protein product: CSVGTNNEQFF.

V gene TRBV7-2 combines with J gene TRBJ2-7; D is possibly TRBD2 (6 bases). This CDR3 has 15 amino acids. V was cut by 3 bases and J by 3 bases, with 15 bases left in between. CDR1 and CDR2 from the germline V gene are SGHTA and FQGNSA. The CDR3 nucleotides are TGTGCCAGCAGCTTCGGGAGTAGCGGTAACTACGAGCAGTACTTC. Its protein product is CASSFGSSGNYEQYF.

CDR3 DNA sequence: TGTGCCAGCAGCTTAGTGCAGGGGGCGAACTATGGCTACACCTTC. Amino acid sequence: CASSLVQGANYGYTF. The rearrangement joins TRBV11-2 to TRBJ1-2; 8 bases fit TRBD1. Germline trimming cut 1 base from V and 2 bases from J; bases unmatched to any gene: 3. The germline V gene encodes CDR1 SGHAT and CDR2 FQNNGV. The CDR3 length is 15 residues.

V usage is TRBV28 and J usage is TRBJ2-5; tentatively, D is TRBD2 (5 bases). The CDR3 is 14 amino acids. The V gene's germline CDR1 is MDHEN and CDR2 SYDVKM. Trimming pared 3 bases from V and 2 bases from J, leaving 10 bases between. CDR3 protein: CASSLRTGQETQYF. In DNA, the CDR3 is TGTGCCAGCAGTTTGAGGACGGGACAAGAGACCCAGTACTTC.

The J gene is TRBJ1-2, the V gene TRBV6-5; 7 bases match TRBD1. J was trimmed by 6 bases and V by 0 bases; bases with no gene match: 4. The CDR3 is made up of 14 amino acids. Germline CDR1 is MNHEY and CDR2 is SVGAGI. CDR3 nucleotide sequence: TGTGCCAGCAGTTACTCGAGAGACAGGGATGGCTACACCTTC. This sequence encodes CASSYSRDRDGYTF.

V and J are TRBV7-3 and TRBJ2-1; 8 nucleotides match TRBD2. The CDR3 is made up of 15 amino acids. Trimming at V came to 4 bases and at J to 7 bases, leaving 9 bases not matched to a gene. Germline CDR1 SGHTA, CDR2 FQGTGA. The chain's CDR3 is CASSSWDGRANEQFF. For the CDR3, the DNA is TGTGCCAGCAGCTCCTGGGACGGGAGGGCTAATGAGCAGTTCTTC.

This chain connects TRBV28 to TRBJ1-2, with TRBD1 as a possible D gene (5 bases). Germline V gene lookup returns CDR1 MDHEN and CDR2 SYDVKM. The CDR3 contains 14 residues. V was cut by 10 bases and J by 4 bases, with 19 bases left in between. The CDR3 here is CATALGGIGYGYTF. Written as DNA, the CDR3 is TGTGCCACTGCCCTGGGGGGGATTGGCTATGGCTACACCTTC.

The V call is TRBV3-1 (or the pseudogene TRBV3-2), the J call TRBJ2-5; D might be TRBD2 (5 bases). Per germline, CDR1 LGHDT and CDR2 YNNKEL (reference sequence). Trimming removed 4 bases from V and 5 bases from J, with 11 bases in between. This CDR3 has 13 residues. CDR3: CASSRLQFETQYF. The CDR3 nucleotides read TGTGCCAGCAGCCGACTACAATTTGAGACCCAGTACTTC.

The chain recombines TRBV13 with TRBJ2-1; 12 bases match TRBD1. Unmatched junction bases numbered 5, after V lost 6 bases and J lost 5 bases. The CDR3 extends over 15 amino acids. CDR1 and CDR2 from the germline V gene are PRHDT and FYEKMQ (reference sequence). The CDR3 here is CASRGTGGGHNEQFF. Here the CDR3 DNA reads TGTGCCAGCAGGGGGACAGGGGGCGGACACAATGAGCAGTTCTTC. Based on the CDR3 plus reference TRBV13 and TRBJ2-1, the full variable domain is AAGVIQSPRHLIKEKRETATLKCYPIPRHDTVYWYQQGPGQDPQFLISFYEKMQSDKGSIPDRFSAQQFSDYHSELNMSSLELGDSALYFCASRGTGGGHNEQFFGPGTRLTVL.

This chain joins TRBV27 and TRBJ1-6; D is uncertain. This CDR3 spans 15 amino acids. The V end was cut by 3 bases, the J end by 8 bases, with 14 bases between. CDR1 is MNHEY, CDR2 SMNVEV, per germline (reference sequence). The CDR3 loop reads CASSFKSNLDSPLHF. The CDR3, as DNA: TGTGCCAGCAGTTTTAAGAGCAATCTTGATTCACCCCTCCACTTT.

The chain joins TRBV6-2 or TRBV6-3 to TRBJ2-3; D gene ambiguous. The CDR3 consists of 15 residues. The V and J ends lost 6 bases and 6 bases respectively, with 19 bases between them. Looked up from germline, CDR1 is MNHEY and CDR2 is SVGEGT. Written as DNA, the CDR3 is TGTGCCAGCAGCAACCCTCCCTTGCGAAGCGATACGCAGTATTTT. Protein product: CASSNPPLRSDTQYF.

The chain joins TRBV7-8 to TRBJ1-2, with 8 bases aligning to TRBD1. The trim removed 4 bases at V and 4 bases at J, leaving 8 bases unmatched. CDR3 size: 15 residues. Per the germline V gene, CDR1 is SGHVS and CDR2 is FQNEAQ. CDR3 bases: TGTGCCAGCAGCTCGAGGACAGGGTATTCCTATGGCTACACCTTC. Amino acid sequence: CASSSRTGYSYGYTF.

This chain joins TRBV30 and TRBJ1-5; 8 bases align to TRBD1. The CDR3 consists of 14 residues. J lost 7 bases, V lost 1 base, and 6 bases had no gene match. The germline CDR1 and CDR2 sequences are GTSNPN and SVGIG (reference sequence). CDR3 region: CAWSGQGAGQPQHF. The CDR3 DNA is TGTGCCTGGAGTGGGCAGGGGGCTGGACAGCCCCAGCATTTT. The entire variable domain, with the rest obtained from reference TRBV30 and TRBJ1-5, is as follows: SQTIHQWPATLVQPVGSPLSLECTVEGTSNPNLYWYRQAAGRGLQLLFYSVGIGQISSEVPQNLSASRPQDRQFILSSKKLLLSDSGFYLCAWSGQGAGQPQHFGDGTRLSIL.

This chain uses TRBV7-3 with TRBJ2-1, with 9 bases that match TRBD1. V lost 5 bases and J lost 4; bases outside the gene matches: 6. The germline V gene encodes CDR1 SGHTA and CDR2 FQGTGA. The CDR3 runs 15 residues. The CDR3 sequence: CASSETGGLYNEQFF. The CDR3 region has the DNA TGTGCCAGCAGCGAAACAGGGGGCCTTTACAATGAGCAGTTCTTC.

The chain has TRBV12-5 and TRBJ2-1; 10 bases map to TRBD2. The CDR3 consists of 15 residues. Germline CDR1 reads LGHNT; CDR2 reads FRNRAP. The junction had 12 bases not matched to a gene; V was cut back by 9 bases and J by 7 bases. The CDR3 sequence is CASARLAGGQNEQFF. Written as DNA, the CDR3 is TGTGCTAGCGCACGACTAGCGGGTGGCCAGAATGAGCAGTTCTTC. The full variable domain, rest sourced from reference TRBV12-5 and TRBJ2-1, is DARVTQTPRHKVTEMGQEVTMRCQPILGHNTVFWYRQTMMQGLELLAYFRNRAPLDDSGMPKDRFSAEMPDATLATLKIQPSEPRDSAVYFCASARLAGGQNEQFFGPGTRLTVL.